The present entry profiles one T cell receptor beta chain with its context. Its antigen is unknown. This record comes from a study of cytomegalovirus exposure and HLA in healthy donors. Overall study findings and caveats: A later analysis found common viral pathogens apparently linked to several of the most significant clusters. V- and J-gene trimming of TCR beta was linked (in a later analysis) to a missense DCLRE1C variant. Most TCR beta V segments were productive about 87% or about 30% of the time in an earlier analysis.

Researchers ran the PCR with 60 Vbeta and 13 Jbeta primers. Produced via immunoSEQ multiplex PCR; TCRdb's table is partial and in-frame only. The sample gives about 270,000 clones, 86% of which show up once; roughly 4% is in the top ten. Germline V lookup: CDR1 SGHNT, CDR2 YENEEA. The CDR3 sequence is 16 residues long. With 1 base clipped from V and 2 bases from J, the junction kept 6 bases outside the gene matches. V usage is TRBV11-3 and J usage is TRBJ2-5, with TRBD2 identical over 8 bases. The clonotype was recovered from a man aged 35-49 years in good health and CMV-seropositive. Material: PBMCs. CDR3 sequence: CASSLGTAGEQETQYF. The CDR3 region has the DNA TGTGCCAGCAGCTTAGGTACAGCGGGGGAACAAGAGACCCAGTACTTC.